Presented here are 17 T cell receptor beta chains from one specimen sequenced in a study of T-cell memory formation after mild COVID-19. TCRdb re-analysed the 5' RACE reads in MiXCR, keeping a single row per CDR3 protein. The sample lists about 400,000 distinct CDR3 sequences, approximately 24% occurring once. Material for sequencing was PBMCs or a T cell subset sorted from them (not recorded which). These receptors were taken from an adult woman who had mild COVID-19 (a few samples of this study predate the infection). Cell type and time point are not known.

V is TRBV5-5 and J is TRBJ2-5, with D possibly being TRBD2 (6 bases). V shed 3 bases and J shed 3 bases, with 15 bases lying between them. CDR1 and CDR2 (germline): SGHKS, YYEKEE (reference sequence). This CDR3 has 15 residues. The CDR3 region has the DNA TGTGCCAGCAGCTACACCGGGACTGGAAAAGAGACCCAGTACTTC. Translation: CASSYTGTGKETQYF. Full variable domain (outside the CDR3, taken from reference TRBV5-5 and TRBJ2-5): DAGVTQSPTHLIKTRGQQVTLRCSPISGHKSVSWYQQVLGQGPQFIFQYYEKEERGRGNFPDRFSARQFPNYSSELNVNALLLGDSALYLCASSYTGTGKETQYFGPGTRLLVL.

This clonotype turned up a few times. The J gene is TRBJ2-7, the V gene TRBV18; D remains ambiguous. Germline V gene lookup returns CDR1 KGHSH and CDR2 LQKENI. This CDR3 is built from 12 residues. V was trimmed by 2 bases and J by 5 bases, leaving 7 bases between them. The CDR3 nucleotides read TGTGCCAGCTCACCAAAGCCCCACGAGCAGTACTTC. Translating gives CASSPKPHEQYF.

This clonotype has just a few counts. V usage is TRBV4-3 and J usage is TRBJ2-1, with 7 bases matching TRBD2. The V gene's germline CDR1 is LGHNA and CDR2 YSLEER. CDR3 length: 16 residues. V shed 4 bases, J shed 5 bases, and the junction held 11 bases outside the gene matches. The DNA for the CDR3 is TGCGCCAGCAGCCCCCACCGGGGGGACCTCAACAATGAGCAGTTCTTC. Translating it yields CASSPHRGDLNNEQFF.

This clonotype was observed a few times. The chain joins TRBV29-1 to TRBJ1-4; D might be TRBD1 (6 bases). Germline CDR1 SQVTM, CDR2 ANQGSEA. V lost 3 bases and J lost 7, with 12 bases in between. This CDR3 is 13 amino acids long. The CDR3 nucleotides read TGCAGCGTTGACGGGGGGCCGGGTGAAAAACTGTTTTTT. It codes for CSVDGGPGEKLFF.

Only a few counts were recorded for this clonotype. Mismatch with germline at one junction end may stem from a read error. The chain combines TRBV23-1 with TRBJ2-5; perhaps TRBD2 as D (6 bases). TRBV23-1 is known as an ORF, though its function is uncertain. There are 18 residues in the CDR3. The CDR3 nucleotides read TGCGCCAGCACTCAATCGAATATTGGAGGGGTGGTTACAGAGACCCAGTACTTC. As protein: CASTQSNIGGVVTETQYF.

The V gene is TRBV9, the J gene TRBJ2-6, with unresolved D. Germline lookup yields CDR1 SGDLS and CDR2 YYNGEE. The CDR3 consists of 17 residues. With 0 bases removed from V and 2 bases from J, the gap between germline ends came to 12 bases. The CDR3 DNA is TGTGCCAGCAGCGTAGAGGCCCCAGAACCTGGGGCCAACGTCCTGACTTTC. Its protein is CASSVEAPEPGANVLTF.

The chain joins TRBV15 to TRBJ2-1; 8 nucleotides align to TRBD2. The CDR3 consists of 18 residues. The V and J ends lost 1 base and 0 bases, in that order; junction bases with no gene match: 8. Germline CDR1 and CDR2: LNHNV and YYDKDF (reference sequence). The CDR3 spells CATSRGLAGQSSYNEQFF. The CDR3 DNA sequence: TGTGCCACCAGCAGAGGCCTAGCGGGCCAAAGCTCCTACAATGAGCAGTTCTTC.

The gene calls are TRBV6-1 and TRBJ1-5; TRBD1 is a possible D gene (6 bases). In germline, CDR1 is MNHNS, CDR2 SASEGT. The V gene lost 5 bases and the J gene lost 6 bases, with 11 bases spanning the gap. The length of the CDR3 is 13 residues. The CDR3 sequence is CASSTGKGQPQHF. CDR3 DNA: TGTGCCAGCAGTACAGGGAAAGGTCAGCCCCAGCATTTT.

The rearrangement links TRBV9 to TRBJ2-1; 8 bases line up with TRBD2. Germline V gene data show CDR1 as SGDLS and CDR2 as YYNGEE. CDR3 length: 15 amino acids. Losses at the gene ends were 3 bases for V and 2 bases for J; bases not matched to a gene: 4. CDR3 region: CASSGAGVAYNEQFF. The CDR3 bases are TGTGCCAGCAGCGGAGCGGGAGTCGCCTACAATGAGCAGTTCTTC. Supplemented by reference TRBV9 and TRBJ2-1, the full variable domain reads DSGVTQTPKHLITATGQRVTLRCSPRSGDLSVYWYQQSLDQGLQFLIQYYNGEERAKGNILERFSAQQFPDLHSELNLSSLELGDSALYFCASSGAGVAYNEQFFGPGTRLTVL.

This clonotype has more than one count but fewer than ten. The V call is TRBV4-1, the J call TRBJ2-3; D might be TRBD2 (5 bases). The CDR3 is 17 amino acids. V lost 3 bases, J lost 0 bases, and 16 bases lay in between. From germline, CDR1 is MGHRA and CDR2 YSYEKL. The CDR3 spells CASSQRESGDSTDTQYF. The CDR3 nucleotides read TGCGCCAGCAGCCAGAGAGAGTCCGGGGATAGCACAGATACGCAGTATTTT.

The chain has TRBV11-3 and TRBJ2-1, with D perhaps TRBD2 (5 bases). The CDR3 has 12 residues. The V end lost 4 bases, the J end lost 8 bases, and 9 bases lay between the germline ends. Germline V gives CDR1 SGHNT, CDR2 YENEEA. This chain's CDR3 is CASSYEGDEQFF. CDR3 in DNA: TGTGCCAGCAGCTATGAGGGAGATGAGCAGTTCTTC.

This chain joins TRBV11-2 and TRBJ2-5; the D is unclear. This CDR3 spans 12 amino acids. Germline V gene sequence: CDR1 SGHAT, CDR2 FQNNGV. Trimming shortened V by 1 base and J by 7 bases, and 7 bases separated the two germline ends. CDR3 loop: CASSLAHGTQYF. The CDR3 nucleotides read TGTGCCAGCAGCTTAGCCCATGGGACCCAGTACTTC. The complete variable domain, with remaining parts taken from reference TRBV11-2 and TRBJ2-5, reads EAGVAQSPRYKIIEKRQSVAFWCNPISGHATLYWYQQILGQGPKLLIQFQNNGVVDDSQLPKDRFSAERLKGVDSTLKIQPAKLEDSAVYLCASSLAHGTQYFGPGTRLLVL.

The chain employs TRBV6-1 and TRBJ1-1, with 9 nucleotides matching TRBD1. The CDR3 runs 16 residues. V dropped 6 bases and J dropped 2; count of bases not matched to a gene: 10. Germline-derived CDR1 and CDR2 are MNHNS and SASEGT. CDR3 nucleotides: TGTGCCAGCAGATACCGTTGGACAGGGGTAAACACTGAAGCTTTCTTT. Residues: CASRYRWTGVNTEAFF.

This clonotype was observed a single time. The DNA is left out, because the CDR3 cannot be placed on it with certainty; the CDR3 is given as TCRdb lists it. V is TRBV9 and J is TRBJ2-3. Germline values: CDR1 SGDLS, CDR2 YYNGEE. The CDR3 length is 14 residues, termini included. The CDR3 region is CASSLLRATDTQYF.

V is TRBV12-3 or TRBV12-4 and J is TRBJ2-3; tentatively, D is TRBD1 or TRBD2 (5 bases each). The length of the CDR3 is 15 residues. V shed 5 bases and J shed 0 bases, with 12 bases lying between them. The CDR3 protein is CASSPPGASTDTQYF. The CDR3 nucleotides read TGTGCCAGCAGTCCCCCCGGGGCTAGCACAGATACGCAGTATTTT.

The J gene is TRBJ1-2, the V gene TRBV6-4; D not certain. The CDR3 extends over 13 amino acids. Germline V CDR1 and CDR2: MRHNA, SNTAGT. Trimming took off 6 bases at V and 4 bases at J, with 12 bases between the two ends. CDR3 DNA: TGTGCCAGCAGCGCCGCTGGTGGCTATGGCTACACCTTC. This codes for CASSAAGGYGYTF.

A few counts support this clonotype. This chain uses TRBV20-1 with TRBJ2-1; 10 nucleotides align to TRBD1. The trim removed 5 bases at V and 3 bases at J, leaving 4 bases unmatched. CDR1 is DFQATT, CDR2 SNEGSKA, per germline (reference sequence). The CDR3 sequence is 14 residues long. The CDR3 is CSAPDRGFYNEQFF. The CDR3 DNA sequence: TGCAGTGCTCCGGACAGGGGGTTCTACAATGAGCAGTTCTTC.